Listed below are T cell receptor beta chains from one sample, sequenced in a study of blood T cells in healthy people across ages. TCRdb reprocessed the 5' RACE reads via MiXCR and lists one record per CDR3 protein. The sample has roughly 1.4 million distinct CDR3 sequences, approximately 59% seen once. The specimen was blood. The receptors were gathered from a man aged 18-30 years in good health. The CDR3 runs from the conserved cysteine through the conserved F or W. The order of the fields is D gene, J gene, V gene, clone size, CDR3 DNA, CDR3 protein. A D gene is named only where the DNA matches it firmly. Clone sizes are given selectively: once, few, many, or a class where the clone is expanded.

>.|TRBJ2-1|TRBV7-2|.
TGTGCCAGCAGTAGGGAGGTGAGCTCCTACAATGAGCAGTTCTTC
CASSREVSSYNEQFF
>.|TRBJ2-4|TRBV6-5|.
TGTGCCAGCAGTTACGGCAGGAGGGCCAGGAGGCAGTACTTC
CASSYGRRARRQYF
>.|TRBJ2-3|TRBV4-3|.
TGCGCCAGCAGCCAAGATGGTCAAGGGATGAAAGATACGCAGTATTTT
CASSQDGQGMKDTQYF
>.|TRBJ2-7|TRBV20-1|.
TGCAGTGCTAAAGACAGTTACGATACCTACGAGCAGTACTTC
CSAKDSYDTYEQYF
>.|TRBJ2-3|TRBV20-1|.
TGCAGTGCTAAGCCTTCTGCAGATACGCAGTATTTT
CSAKPSADTQYF
>.|TRBJ1-2|TRBV6-5|.
TGTGCCAGCATTAGGGGAGGCGGCCATGGCTACACCTTC
CASIRGGGHGYTF
>.|TRBJ2-7|TRBV27|.
TGTGCCAGCAGTTTATTACCCGGCGGACTAACAATCTACGAGCAGTACTTC
CASSLLPGGLTIYEQYF
>TRBD2|TRBJ2-3|TRBV15|.
TGTGCCACCAGCGAGAGCGGGGCCACAGATACGCAGTATTTT
CATSESGATDTQYF
>.|TRBJ2-1|TRBV29-1|.
TGCAGCGTTGAGGGGGGGACAGGTATACACAATGAGCAGTTCTTC
CSVEGGTGIHNEQFF
>.|TRBJ1-4|TRBV7-9|.
TGTGCCAGCAGCCCCGGCGGCAGGTTTGGTTCAACTAATGAAAAACTGTTTTTT
CASSPGGRFGSTNEKLFF
>TRBD1|TRBJ1-4|TRBV7-8|few
TGTGCCAGCAGCCCGCAGACAGGGGATGGGGAAAAACTGTTTTTT
CASSPQTGDGEKLFF
>TRBD2|TRBJ2-1|TRBV6-2/TRBV6-3|.
TGTGCCAGCAGTCAGAACCCTCTAGCGGGAACCTCCTACAATGAGCAGTTCTTC
CASSQNPLAGTSYNEQFF
>.|TRBJ2-1|TRBV18|.
TGTGCCAGCTCACCCCAGGGCAACTCCTACGAGCAGTTCTTC
CASSPQGNSYEQFF
>TRBD2|TRBJ2-5|TRBV29-1|.
TGCAGCGGGGGCGGCGGGGGGCAAGAGACCCAGTACTTC
CSGGGGGQETQYF
>.|TRBJ2-1|TRBV18|.
TGTGCCAGCTCACCAGGGGCTGTAGGGTACAATGAGCAGTTCTTC
CASSPGAVGYNEQFF
>.|TRBJ2-5|TRBV20-1|.
TGCAGTGCACCCCTGGGGCGGGAGACCCAGTACTTC
CSAPLGRETQYF
>.|TRBJ2-1|TRBV9|once
TGTGCCAGCAGCCTATTCATGGGCGGGACCAGGATTAATGAGCAGTTCTTC
CASSLFMGGTRINEQFF
>.|TRBJ2-7|TRBV4-1|.
TGCGCCAGCAGCCACGACTACTCCTACGAGCAGTACTTC
CASSHDYSYEQYF
>.|TRBJ2-6|TRBV10-3|.
TGTGCCATCATGGACAGTGGAAACTCTGGGGCCAACGTCCTGACTTTC
CAIMDSGNSGANVLTF
>.|TRBJ2-1|TRBV6-2/TRBV6-3|.
TGTGCCAGCAGTCACAGGACAGAGCCAAAGCAGTTCTTC
CASSHRTEPKQFF
>TRBD2|TRBJ2-1|TRBV15|.
TGTGCCACCAGCAGAGATACTAGCGGTCCAAGCTCCTACAATGAGCAGTTCTTC
CATSRDTSGPSSYNEQFF
>.|TRBJ2-7|TRBV2|.
TGTGCCAGCAGCCCCCGGCAGGGCCCGGGGTACGAGCAGTACTTC
CASSPRQGPGYEQYF
>.|TRBJ1-4|TRBV18|.
TGTGCCAGCTCACCCGAGACAGCATTTAATGAAAAACTGTTTTTT
CASSPETAFNEKLFF